The entry below describes one T cell receptor (beta chain). Antigen specificity is unknown. This sample is drawn from a study of identifying expanded T cells in peripheral blood. The CDR3 has 16 amino acids. J gave up 4 bases and V 0 bases, and 8 bases lay outside the gene matches. Per germline, CDR1 SGHAT and CDR2 FQNNGV. TCRdb's table, derived via immunoSEQ multiplex PCR, lists solely in-frame clones and lacks some. The profile shows about 90,000 clones, roughly 90% of them singletons. Study-wide results and limits: Variance in clone template counts between roughly two-week samples significantly increased with total template count across all healthy donors. About 1.2 clones differed between technical replicates, versus 16.4 and 19 over time.

This receptor was identified in a person aged 18 to 75 in good health. V usage is TRBV11-2 and J usage is TRBJ2-5; 7 positions agree with TRBD2. Sequenced material: blood. The CDR3 sequence is CASSLEQRGGPETQYF. The CDR3 DNA is TGTGCCAGCAGCTTAGAACAGCGGGGCGGGCCAGAGACCCAGTACTTC.